This T cell receptor beta chain was recorded in a study of beta chain features in type 1 diabetes. Looking at the study overall: Age, gender, cell numbers and subset yield matched between patients and controls.

Study results and caveats: Across all four CD4+ subsets, people with type 1 diabetes showed modestly shorter TCRB CDR3s.

This clone was seen a handful of times. Its specificity is not known. This CDR3 has 13 amino acids. Between the trimmed V and J ends, which lost 2 bases and 5 bases, there was a span of 9 bases. Germline V lookup: CDR1 SGHAT, CDR2 FQNNGV. Expressed TCRB transcripts were sequenced, since all the RNA that had been isolated was reverse transcribed. Naive, central memory and regulatory T cell samples averaged around 3.3 million reads. Method: immunoSEQ multiplex PCR; TCRdb's copy keeps in-frame clones and lacks some. The data show fewer than 200,000 clones, with about a tenth seen just once and approximately 0.5% held by the top ten.

The chain combines TRBV11-2 with TRBJ1-1; D is ambiguous. Sequencing was carried out using central memory CD4+ T cells from blood. The clonotype comes from a man under 40 with type 1 diabetes. CDR3 DNA sequence: TGTGCCAGCAGCTTACAGGCCCGTACTGAAGCTTTCTTT. This codes for CASSLQARTEAFF.